The 18 T cell receptor beta chains reported below all come from one sample, sequenced in a study of identical twins. MiXCR, applied by TCRdb to the 5' RACE reads, yields one record per CDR3 protein. The table includes more than 1.5 million distinct CDR3 sequences, less than 35% detected once. The sample comprised cord blood. The receptors come from a newborn girl in good health.

This clonotype has just one count. The chain employs TRBV6-4 and TRBJ2-1; TRBD2 is a possible D gene (5 bases). V was trimmed by 4 bases and J by 0 bases, leaving 19 bases between them. The germline CDR1 and CDR2 sequences are MRHNA and SNTAGT. The CDR3 has 18 residues. CDR3 residues: CASSALGSVRSSYNEQFF. The CDR3 DNA reads TGTGCCAGCAGTGCCCTTGGGAGCGTGCGGAGCTCCTACAATGAGCAGTTCTTC.

The V and J genes are TRBV10-2 and TRBJ2-7, with D maybe TRBD2 (6 bases). CDR1 and CDR2 (germline): WSHSY, SAAADI. Trimming took 6 bases from V and 3 from J, leaving 12 bases between them. The CDR3 is 13 residues long. The CDR3 DNA reads as TGCGCCAGCAGGGGGACTGCGGACTACGAGCAGTACTTC. Its protein is CASRGTADYEQYF.

This clonotype was counted only a few times. The rearrangement uses TRBV28 and TRBJ2-5; 7 bases are a match to TRBD2. The V gene's germline CDR1 is MDHEN and CDR2 SYDVKM. There are 14 residues in the CDR3. Germline trimming cut 4 bases from V and 4 bases from J; bases unmatched to any gene: 6. CDR3 DNA: TGTGCCAGCAGTTCCGCGGGAGCGAGAGAGACCCAGTACTTC. It codes for CASSSAGARETQYF.

This clonotype has just a few counts. The rearrangement uses TRBV7-2 and TRBJ2-3; D is uncertain. The V end was cut by 5 bases, the J end by 5 bases, with 17 bases between. The CDR3 is 15 residues long. Germline loops: CDR1 SGHTA, CDR2 FQGNSA. Here the CDR3 reads CASSPRRHTEDTQYF. The CDR3 coding sequence is TGTGCCAGCAGCCCTAGGAGACACACAGAAGATACGCAGTATTTT.

This clonotype was seen more than once but under ten times. This chain links TRBV7-9 with TRBJ2-7; the D is unclear. The CDR3 totals 12 residues. Trimming took 5 bases from V and 6 from J, leaving 11 bases between them. Germline assignment: CDR1 SEHNR and CDR2 FQNEAQ (reference sequence). This chain's CDR3 is CASSRPSSEQYF. The DNA for the CDR3 is TGTGCCAGCAGCCGTCCCTCGTCCGAGCAGTACTTC. Full variable domain (missing parts from reference TRBV7-9 and TRBJ2-7): DTGVSQNPRHKITKRGQNVTFRCDPISEHNRLYWYRQTLGQGPEFLTYFQNEAQLEKSRLLSDRFSAERPKGSFSTLEIQRTEQGDSAMYLCASSRPSSEQYFGPGTRLTVT.

The gene calls are TRBV21-1 and TRBJ2-3; TRBD1, the table's D call, was not compared with the DNA. TRBV21-1 is a known pseudogene. The CDR3 totals 17 residues. The CDR3 here is CASSKGPGQGAIDTQYF. The CDR3 DNA follows: TGTGCCAGCAGCAAAGGCCCGGGACAGGGGGCAATAGATACGCAGTATTTT.

The gene calls are TRBV20-1 and TRBJ1-2; 10 nucleotides match TRBD1. CDR1 DFQATT and CDR2 SNEGSKA come from the germline V gene (reference sequence). Trimming removed 5 bases from V and 9 bases from J; junction bases left unmatched: 6. CDR3 length equals 12 residues. Written as DNA, the CDR3 is TGCAGTGCTGCCGACAGGGGGCTGAGCTACACCTTC. This encodes CSAADRGLSYTF.

The rearrangement uses TRBV20-1 and TRBJ2-5; 9 bases agree with TRBD1. CDR1 and CDR2 from the germline V gene are DFQATT and SNEGSKA (reference sequence). CDR3 length: 14 amino acids. The trim removed 2 bases at V and 4 bases at J, leaving 5 bases unmatched. The CDR3 here is CSARLMGQGETQYF. The DNA for the CDR3 is TGCAGTGCTAGACTCATGGGACAGGGAGAGACCCAGTACTTC.

This clonotype occurred many times. The chain recombines TRBV7-6 with TRBJ2-1; D is possibly TRBD2 (6 bases). This CDR3 contains 22 residues. Germline V CDR1 and CDR2: SGHVS, FNYEAQ. The V gene lost 0 bases and the J gene lost 0 bases, with 27 bases spanning the gap. The DNA for the CDR3 is TGTGCCAGCAGCTTAGCTGGTTTTGGGGGAGGTCGACCAAAAAGCTCCTACAATGAGCAGTTCTTC. Its translation: CASSLAGFGGGRPKSSYNEQFF. The variable domain in full, with the rest retrieved from reference TRBV7-6 and TRBJ2-1, is GAGVSQSPRYKVTKRGQDVALRCDPISGHVSLYWYRQALGQGPEFLTYFNYEAQQDKSGLPNDRFSAERPEGSISTLTIQRTEQRDSAMYRCASSLAGFGGGRPKSSYNEQFFGPGTRLTVL.

There are a few counts of this clonotype. The chain joins TRBV11-2 to TRBJ2-5, with TRBD2 as a possible D gene (5 bases). The germline V gene has CDR1 SGHAT and CDR2 FQNNGV. Between the trimmed V and J ends, which lost 2 bases and 7 bases, there was a span of 14 bases. The CDR3 loop spans 14 amino acids. The CDR3, as DNA: TGTGCCAGCAGCTTAACCCCGATCCGGGGGACCCAGTACTTC. This sequence encodes CASSLTPIRGTQYF. Complete variable domain (other parts from reference TRBV11-2 and TRBJ2-5): EAGVAQSPRYKIIEKRQSVAFWCNPISGHATLYWYQQILGQGPKLLIQFQNNGVVDDSQLPKDRFSAERLKGVDSTLKIQPAKLEDSAVYLCASSLTPIRGTQYFGPGTRLLVL.

The chain recombines TRBV27 with TRBJ2-5; D gene ambiguous. The V and J ends lost 0 bases and 11 bases respectively, with 25 bases between them. The CDR3 has 17 residues. The germline V gene has CDR1 MNHEY and CDR2 SMNVEV (reference sequence). The CDR3 nucleotides read TGTGCCAGCAGTTTATCGCCCCAAGGCCGCTCCTACAATGAGCAGTACTTC. Translation: CASSLSPQGRSYNEQYF.

This clonotype was recorded a few times. The V and J genes are TRBV5-1 and TRBJ1-5, with D tentatively TRBD1 (5 bases). CDR1 SGHRS and CDR2 YFSETQ come from the germline V gene. The length of the CDR3 is 14 residues. Trimming cost V 2 bases and J 3 bases, with 9 bases left between them. The CDR3 DNA follows: TGCGCCAGCAGCTTTTCAGGGAACAATCAGCCCCAGCATTTT. It codes for CASSFSGNNQPQHF.

This clonotype came up a few times. CDR3 coding DNA: TGTGCCAGCAGTTTTTTCGGACTAGCGGGGAGTAGAGAGACCCAGTACTTC. This sequence encodes CASSFFGLAGSRETQYF. The chain combines TRBV2 with TRBJ2-5; 12 bases are shared with TRBD2. V lost 5 bases and J lost 4; bases outside the gene matches: 11. From germline, CDR1 is SNHLY and CDR2 FYNNEI. This CDR3 has 17 residues.

The rearrangement uses TRBV4-1 and TRBJ2-1; 7 bases map to TRBD1. This CDR3 comprises 16 residues. V was clipped by 0 bases and J by 5 bases; unmatched bases: 7. Germline loops: CDR1 MGHRA, CDR2 YSYEKL. The CDR3 DNA follows: TGCGCCAGCAGCCAAGATCACAGGGGATCCCACAATGAGCAGTTCTTC. Translation: CASSQDHRGSHNEQFF.

This clonotype was picked up a small number of times. J is TRBJ2-5 and V is TRBV2, with D perhaps TRBD1 (6 bases). V lost 0 bases to trimming and J lost 5 bases, with 13 bases between them. This CDR3 is built from 15 residues. From germline, CDR1 is SNHLY and CDR2 FYNNEI. The CDR3, as DNA: TGTGCCAGCAGTGAAGCGCACAGGGTGTGGGAGACCCAGTACTTC. Translation: CASSEAHRVWETQYF.

The V call is TRBV6-2 or TRBV6-3, the J call TRBJ2-1, with TRBD2 identical over 9 bases. Germline CDR1 and CDR2: MNHEY and SVGEGT. The CDR3 runs to 15 residues. Unmatched junction bases numbered 2, after V lost 1 base and J lost 4 bases. CDR3 nucleotide sequence: TGTGCCAGCAGTTACTGGCGGGAGGGATACAATGAGCAGTTCTTC. Protein: CASSYWREGYNEQFF.

This clonotype was picked up a small number of times. The V gene is TRBV4-2, the J gene TRBJ2-5; 9 bases fit TRBD2. CDR3 length: 14 residues. Germline CDR1 reads LGHNA; CDR2 reads YNFKEQ. V shed 1 base, J shed 5 bases, and the junction held 2 bases outside the gene matches. The CDR3 nucleotides are TGTGCCAGCAGCCAAGCTACTAGCGGGGAGACCCAGTACTTC. Protein sequence: CASSQATSGETQYF.

This clonotype was seen a few times. The V and J genes are TRBV20-1 and TRBJ2-1, with D possibly matching TRBD2 (6 bases). The CDR3 runs to 15 residues. Deletions cut 4 bases from V and 4 bases from J, with 17 bases between. From germline, CDR1 is DFQATT and CDR2 SNEGSKA (reference sequence). The CDR3: CSANPIPGGYNEQFF. The DNA of the CDR3 is TGCAGTGCTAACCCAATACCCGGGGGATACAATGAGCAGTTCTTC.